The 26 T cell receptor beta chains given below trace back to one sample, sequenced in a study of blood T cell repertoires in COVID-19. Clones were read by immunoSEQ multiplex PCR, and TCRdb kept only the in-frame ones, dropping some. The repertoire has 7,000 to 9,500 clones, roughly 85% of them found once; the top ten carry roughly 8%. Specimen: peripheral blood. The receptors shown here come from a human donor in a cohort sampled during active COVID-19.

V gene TRBV19 combines with J gene TRBJ2-2, with 12 nucleotides matching TRBD2. Germline V lookup: CDR1 LNHDA, CDR2 SQIVND (reference sequence). The CDR3 has 14 amino acids. Losses at the gene ends were 8 bases for V and 4 bases for J; bases not matched to a gene: 2. The CDR3 here is CASVLAGGTGELFF. CDR3 nucleotides: TGTGCCAGTGTACTAGCGGGAGGCACCGGGGAGCTGTTTTTT.

This clone was observed a few times. V usage is TRBV7-6 and J usage is TRBJ1-6; TRBD1 aligns across 9 bases. Germline CDR1 and CDR2: SGHVS and FNYEAQ. J lost 7 bases, V lost 2 bases, and 6 bases had no gene match. CDR3 length: 16 residues. CDR3 coding DNA: TGTGCCAGCAGCTTAACTTTCGGGACAGGGAATTCACCCCTCCACTTT. This gives the protein CASSLTFGTGNSPLHF.

This sequence joins TRBV18 and TRBJ2-2; 7 bases match TRBD2. Germline values: CDR1 KGHSH, CDR2 LQKENI. Losses at the gene ends were 3 bases for V and 4 bases for J; bases not matched to a gene: 8. The CDR3 contains 16 residues. CDR3 nucleotide sequence: TGTGCCAGCTCACCGGGCGGGAGATTTCTCACCGGGGAGCTGTTTTTT. Protein: CASSPGGRFLTGELFF.

This clone has a handful of counts. The chain recombines TRBV5-6 with TRBJ2-1, with 12 positions matching TRBD1. Germline V lookup: CDR1 SGHDT, CDR2 YYEEEE. V dropped 2 bases and J dropped 2; count of bases not matched to a gene: 2. The CDR3 is made up of 16 amino acids. CDR3 loop: CASSFGTGGAYNEQFF. DNA of the CDR3: TGTGCCAGCAGCTTCGGGACAGGGGGCGCCTACAATGAGCAGTTCTTC.

The chain links TRBV28 to TRBJ2-7; possibly TRBD1 for D (7 bases). The CDR3 loop spans 15 amino acids. Germline CDR1 is MDHEN and CDR2 is SYDVKM. V gave up 2 bases and J gave up 3 bases, with 14 bases separating them. DNA of the CDR3: TGTGCCAGCAGTTTAGGGGCAGGGGGACTCTACGAGCAGTACTTC. This encodes CASSLGAGGLYEQYF.

The chain uses TRBV4-1 and TRBJ2-1; no reliable D call. Trimming took 1 base from V and 7 from J, leaving 17 bases between them. CDR1 is MGHRA, CDR2 YSYEKL, per germline. CDR3 length: 16 amino acids. The CDR3 protein is CASSQGRDFTVNEQFF. CDR3 DNA: TGCGCCAGCAGCCAAGGTCGCGACTTCACCGTTAATGAGCAGTTCTTC.

The chain links TRBV4-3 to TRBJ2-7; 15 nucleotides align to TRBD2. The CDR3 contains 19 residues. The germline gives CDR1 LGHNA, CDR2 YSLEER. V lost 3 bases and J lost 5; bases outside the gene matches: 14. This chain's CDR3 is CASSQGLAGGKWGGDEQYF. The CDR3 bases are TGCGCCAGCAGCCAGGGACTAGCGGGAGGAAAGTGGGGTGGGGACGAGCAGTACTTC.

This clone was seen only once. The chain is built from TRBV7-9 and TRBJ1-1, with 8 bases that match TRBD1. Germline assignment: CDR1 SEHNR and CDR2 FQNEAQ (reference sequence). Trimming at V came to 1 base and at J to 5 bases, leaving 9 bases not matched to a gene. This CDR3 region has 16 residues. The chain's CDR3 is CASSLGTGWLGTEAFF. The DNA of the CDR3 is TGTGCCAGCAGCTTAGGGACAGGGTGGTTGGGGACTGAAGCTTTCTTT.

This clone was seen just once. CDR3 sequence reads: CASSEPGLAGGNTGELFF. As DNA, the CDR3 is TGCGCCAGCAGTGAGCCGGGACTAGCGGGAGGGAACACCGGGGAGCTGTTTTTT. The chain uses TRBV10-1 and TRBJ2-2; the match to TRBD2 covers 15 bases. Looked up from germline, CDR1 is WNHNN and CDR2 is SYGVQD (reference sequence). The CDR3 has 18 residues. V lost 2 bases, J lost 1 base, and 2 bases stayed unmatched.

The chain combines TRBV5-4 with TRBJ1-3; D is possibly TRBD1 (6 bases). This CDR3 has 16 amino acids. Germline CDR1 and CDR2: SGHNT and YYREEE (reference sequence). Trimming removed 1 base from V and 0 bases from J, with 11 bases in between. The CDR3 loop is CASSLPQGNSGNTIYF. DNA for the CDR3: TGTGCCAGCAGCTTGCCCCAGGGGAACTCTGGAAACACCATATATTTT. Supplemented by reference TRBV5-4 and TRBJ1-3, the full variable domain reads ETGVTQSPTHLIKTRGQQVTLRCSSQSGHNTVSWYQQALGQGPQFIFQYYREEENGRGNFPPRFSGLQFPNYSSELNVNALELDDSALYLCASSLPQGNSGNTIYFGEGSWLTVV.

DNA for the CDR3: TGCGCCAGCAGTGACCAGGGGCACAATGAGCAGTTCTTC. Residues: CASSDQGHNEQFF. The chain has TRBV5-1 and TRBJ2-1; perhaps TRBD1 as D (6 bases). The length of the CDR3 is 13 residues. Trimming shortened V by 5 bases and J by 5 bases, and 11 bases separated the two germline ends. Germline V gives CDR1 SGHRS, CDR2 YFSETQ.

A single count supports this clone. This chain connects TRBV18 to TRBJ1-3, with 7 bases identical to TRBD1. CDR3 length: 14 residues. Trimming took 8 bases from V and 0 from J; bases not matched to a gene: 4. Germline loops: CDR1 KGHSH, CDR2 LQKENI. CDR3 nucleotide sequence: TGTGCCAGCCGGGACAGAAACTCTGGAAACACCATATATTTT. Protein sequence: CASRDRNSGNTIYF.

The chain links TRBV19 to TRBJ2-7; 11 nucleotides line up with TRBD1. The CDR3 is made up of 14 amino acids. The ends lost 5 bases at V and 4 bases at J; junction bases unmatched: 4. Per the germline V gene, CDR1 is LNHDA and CDR2 is SQIVND (reference sequence). In DNA, the CDR3 is TGTGCCAGTAGTCTCGGGACAGGGGGTTACGAGCAGTACTTC. Protein product: CASSLGTGGYEQYF.

This chain connects TRBV9 to TRBJ2-2; tentative D call: TRBD1 (6 bases). This CDR3 has 14 residues. The V end lost 4 bases, the J end lost 2 bases, and 9 bases lay between the germline ends. The germline CDR1 and CDR2 sequences are SGDLS and YYNGEE. CDR3 protein: CASSWTENTGELFF. CDR3 sequence (DNA): TGTGCCAGCAGCTGGACAGAAAACACCGGGGAGCTGTTTTTT.

The rearrangement joins TRBV12-3 or TRBV12-4 to TRBJ1-4; TRBD1 matches at 8 bases. The CDR3 runs to 12 residues. After removal of 5 bases from V and 7 bases from J, the junction contained 0 bases not matched to a gene. The chain's CDR3 is CASSTGGEKLFF. CDR3 sequence (DNA): TGTGCCAGCAGTACAGGGGGTGAAAAACTGTTTTTT.

The chain is built from TRBV28 and TRBJ1-2, with no clear D. Trimming stripped 1 base from V and 7 bases from J, with 7 bases between. This CDR3 contains 12 residues. Germline loops: CDR1 MDHEN, CDR2 SYDVKM. The CDR3 sequence is CASSLLVSGYTF. CDR3 nucleotide sequence: TGTGCCAGCAGTTTATTAGTAAGTGGCTACACCTTC.

This clone was observed a single time. Possible read error: a much larger clone is one base away. This rearrangement joins TRBV11-3 to TRBJ2-7, with 8 bases that match TRBD1. The CDR3 covers 13 residues. V dropped 3 bases and J dropped 3; count of bases not matched to a gene: 1. CDR1 SGHNT and CDR2 YENEEA come from the germline V gene. Here the CDR3 reads CASSLGQDYEQYF. The CDR3 bases are TGTGCCAGCAGCTTGGGACAGGACTACGAGCAGTACTTC.

This chain joins TRBV19 and TRBJ2-2; 8 nucleotides line up with TRBD2. Germline CDR1 is LNHDA and CDR2 is SQIVND (reference sequence). The CDR3 has 19 amino acids. Trimming at V came to 5 bases and at J to 5 bases, leaving 19 bases not matched to a gene. CDR3 in amino acids: CASSPLLSGGPLLTGELFF. Here the CDR3 DNA reads TGTGCCAGTAGTCCCCTCCTTTCGGGAGGGCCTCTCTTGACCGGGGAGCTGTTTTTT.

This CDR3 is CAWSGSTGANVLTF. The DNA for the CDR3 is TGTGCCTGGAGTGGGTCTACCGGGGCCAACGTCCTGACTTTC. The J gene is TRBJ2-6, the V gene TRBV30; no clear D gene. Looked up from germline, CDR1 is GTSNPN and CDR2 is SVGIG (reference sequence). V lost 1 base and J lost 4, with 8 bases in between. The CDR3 runs to 14 residues.

The rearrangement joins TRBV19 to TRBJ1-1; D remains unclear. Germline CDR1 is LNHDA and CDR2 is SQIVND (reference sequence). This CDR3 is 11 amino acids long. V shed 3 bases and J shed 5 bases, with 4 bases lying between them. DNA for the CDR3: TGTGCCAGTAGTATTCAGACTGAAGCTTTCTTT. Translation: CASSIQTEAFF.

V gene TRBV28 combines with J gene TRBJ1-6; perhaps TRBD1 as D (5 bases). Germline CDR1 is MDHEN and CDR2 is SYDVKM. The CDR3 is 14 residues long. Trimming removed 4 bases at V and 7 bases at J, with 11 bases between. The CDR3 DNA is TGTGCCAGCAGTTGGACAAATCGGAATTCACCCCTCCACTTT. Protein product: CASSWTNRNSPLHF.

The gene calls are TRBV5-1 and TRBJ2-7; 8 bases match TRBD2. From germline, CDR1 is SGHRS and CDR2 YFSETQ. Germline trimming cut 0 bases from V and 4 bases from J; bases unmatched to any gene: 9. The CDR3 is made up of 16 amino acids. This chain's CDR3 is CASSLEFREGIYEQYF. The CDR3 nucleotides are TGCGCCAGCAGCTTGGAGTTCCGGGAGGGCATTTACGAGCAGTACTTC. The entire variable domain, with the rest obtained from reference TRBV5-1 and TRBJ2-7, is as follows: KAGVTQTPRYLIKTRGQQVTLSCSPISGHRSVSWYQQTPGQGLQFLFEYFSETQRNKGNFPGRFSGRQFSNSRSEMNVSTLELGDSALYLCASSLEFREGIYEQYFGPGTRLTVT.

The V gene is TRBV18, the J gene TRBJ2-7, with D maybe TRBD2 (6 bases). V lost 3 bases to trimming and J lost 4 bases, with 13 bases between them. This CDR3 is 14 amino acids long. Germline CDR1 reads KGHSH; CDR2 reads LQKENI. The CDR3 nucleotides read TGTGCCAGCTCACCGAAGATTAGCGGATACGAGCAGTACTTC. Translating gives CASSPKISGYEQYF.

The sample holds one count of this clone. V and J are TRBV5-1 and TRBJ2-2, with TRBD2 matching 7 bases. V dropped 4 bases and J dropped 5; count of bases not matched to a gene: 5. Germline V gene lookup returns CDR1 SGHRS and CDR2 YFSETQ. This CDR3 comprises 14 residues. CDR3 region: CASSLAGATGELFF. Written as DNA, the CDR3 is TGCGCCAGCAGCCTGGCGGGAGCTACCGGGGAGCTGTTTTTT.

This sequence joins TRBV7-2 and TRBJ2-1; the D gene is possibly TRBD2 (5 bases). This CDR3 has 16 residues. Germline V gives CDR1 SGHTA, CDR2 FQGNSA. The V end was cut by 4 bases, the J end by 5 bases, with 18 bases between. The CDR3 bases are TGTGCCAGCAGCTATAGCGCGGTAGCGCCAGACAATGAGCAGTTCTTC. Translating it yields CASSYSAVAPDNEQFF.

V usage is TRBV28 and J usage is TRBJ1-1; perhaps TRBD1 as D (5 bases). The CDR3 is 15 residues long. V dropped 5 bases and J dropped 4 bases, with 17 bases sitting between them. The germline gives CDR1 MDHEN, CDR2 SYDVKM. Here the CDR3 reads CASSRGDLRSTEAFF. The CDR3 DNA is TGTGCCAGCAGTCGGGGGGACCTCAGGAGCACTGAAGCTTTCTTT.